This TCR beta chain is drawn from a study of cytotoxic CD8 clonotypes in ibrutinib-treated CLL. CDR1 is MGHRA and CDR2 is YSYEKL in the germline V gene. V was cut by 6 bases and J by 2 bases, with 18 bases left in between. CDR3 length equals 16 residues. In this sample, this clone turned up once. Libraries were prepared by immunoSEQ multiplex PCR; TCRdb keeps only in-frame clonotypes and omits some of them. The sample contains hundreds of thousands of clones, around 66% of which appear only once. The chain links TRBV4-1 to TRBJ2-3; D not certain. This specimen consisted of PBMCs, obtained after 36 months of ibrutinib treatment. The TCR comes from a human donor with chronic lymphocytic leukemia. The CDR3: CASRQLAGSFTDTQYF. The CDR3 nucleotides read TGCGCCAGCAGGCAACTCGCCGGATCTTTCACAGATACGCAGTATTTT.